A few counts support the clone carrying this T cell receptor beta chain. Its antigen is unidentified. Researchers made TCR beta libraries by using iRepertoire HTBI primers and running Arm-PCR on CDR3 regions. In TCRdb, the multiplex PCR reads were re-called with MiXCR into one record per CDR3 protein. The sample has about 660,000 distinct CDR3 sequences; around 32% are singletons. CDR1 is LNHDA and CDR2 is SQIVND in the germline V gene (reference sequence). CDR3 size: 14 residues. V was shortened by 3 bases and J by 5 bases, with 13 bases between the two germline ends. This entry belongs to a study of regulatory T cells in long-lasting Graves disease. Overall study: Patients with persistent Graves' disease had over 5 years of antithyroid drugs and persistent TSH receptor antibodies.

Overall study results and limits: TRBV28 was favored in persistent disease, as were TRBJ1-2 and TRBJ2-5. It was peripheral blood alone, not thyroid tissue, that was studied. Newly diagnosed Graves' patients had higher TCR diversity than persistent ones.

The time point denotes: persistent/refractory GD, antithyroid drugs over 5 years with positive TRAb. Isolated PBMC RNA provided the starting material for the TCR library. The chain couples TRBV19 to TRBJ1-1; perhaps TRBD1 as D (6 bases). The sequenced sample was peripheral blood mononuclear cells (PBMCs), obtained when the disease was refractory, from a patient treated with antithyroid drugs. The TCR comes from a female donor with Graves disease. CDR3 coding DNA: TGTGCCAGTAGTATCAACGGCCAGGGGACTGAAGCTTTCTTT. Translated: CASSINGQGTEAFF.